One and the same sample provided the 28 T cell receptor beta chains below, sequenced in a study of CD8+CD57+ T cells in acquired aplastic anemia. All patients picked for sequencing had shown, by flow cytometry, an expansion of CD8+CD57+ cells. TCR beta VDJ and CDR3 were profiled, and genomic DNA was the template. From the reads, TCRdb called clonotypes with MiXCR, one entry per CDR3 protein. The repertoire consists of roughly 290,000 distinct CDR3 sequences, with approximately 58% occurring once and the leading ten covering roughly 1.2%. The sequencing sample was made of sorted CD4+, CD8+, or CD8+CD57+ T cells (not recorded which) from PBMCs. The receptors were gathered from a human donor with aplastic anemia.

This clonotype appeared many times. This chain joins TRBV25-1 and TRBJ2-7; D call uncertain. The CDR3 is 12 amino acids. The germline V and J ends were trimmed by 4 bases and 0 bases, with 4 bases remaining between them. Looked up from germline, CDR1 is MGHDK and CDR2 is SYGVNS. The CDR3 reads CASSGNSYEQYF. CDR3 nucleotide sequence: TGTGCCAGCAGTGGTAACTCCTACGAGCAGTACTTC.

The chain links TRBV7-7 to TRBJ2-5, with 10 bases matching TRBD2. V lost 3 bases and J lost 5; bases outside the gene matches: 15. Germline V gene lookup returns CDR1 SSHAT and CDR2 FNYEAQ (reference sequence). The CDR3 extends over 18 amino acids. The CDR3 DNA follows: TGTGCCAGCAGCTTGGTACTAGCGGGGAGCGGTGCTGGGGAGACCCAGTACTTC. It translates to CASSLVLAGSGAGETQYF.

The chain joins TRBV2 to TRBJ2-5; D is unclear. Germline CDR1 reads SNHLY; CDR2 reads FYNNEI. The V end lost 6 bases, the J end lost 2 bases, and 7 bases lay between the germline ends. The CDR3 is 12 amino acids. The CDR3 DNA follows: TGTGCCAGCAGAGGGTTTCAAGAGACCCAGTACTTC. Amino acid sequence: CASRGFQETQYF. Filled out from reference TRBV2 and TRBJ2-5, the complete variable domain reads EPEVTQTPSHQVTQMGQEVILRCVPISNHLYFYWYRQILGQKVEFLVSFYNNEISEKSEIFDDQFSVERPDGSNFTLKIRSTKLEDSAMYFCASRGFQETQYFGPGTRLLVL.

This clonotype was counted at least ten times. The genes are TRBV16 and TRBJ2-7; 9 nucleotides align to TRBD2. The CDR3 loop spans 16 amino acids. J gave up 0 bases and V 2 bases, and 5 bases lay outside the gene matches. Looked up from germline, CDR1 is KGHSY and CDR2 is FQNENV. The CDR3 is CASSQGGGASSYEQYF. In DNA, the CDR3 is TGTGCCAGCAGCCAAGGCGGGGGGGCCAGCTCCTACGAGCAGTACTTC. Based on the CDR3 plus reference TRBV16 and TRBJ2-7, the full variable domain is GEEVAQTPKHLVRGEGQKAKLYCAPIKGHSYVFWYQQVLKNEFKFLISFQNENVFDETGMPKERFSAKCLPNSPCSLEIQATKLEDSAVYFCASSQGGGASSYEQYFGPGTRLTVT.

This chain connects TRBV20-1 to TRBJ2-3, with unresolved D. Germline CDR1 reads DFQATT; CDR2 reads SNEGSKA (reference sequence). This CDR3 has 11 residues. Deletions cut 3 bases from V and 3 bases from J, with 4 bases between. In nucleotides, the CDR3 is TGCAGTGCTAGCCGGACAGATACGCAGTATTTT. Translating gives CSASRTDTQYF.

This clonotype came up many times. This CDR3 is missing its conserved last phenylalanine or tryptophan, likely due to a read error. The chain uses TRBV7-2 and TRBJ1-5; D perhaps matches TRBD1 (6 bases). This CDR3 spans 15 amino acids. The ends were cut back, 5 bases at V and 10 bases at J, with 21 bases in the middle. Germline V gene sequence: CDR1 SGHTA, CDR2 FQGNSA. CDR3 sequence: CASSPVSGDPYPQHS. In nucleotides, the CDR3 is TGTGCCAGCAGCCCGGTATCAGGGGACCCTTATCCCCAGCATTCT.

This clonotype was seen more than once but under ten times. The chain employs TRBV24-1 and TRBJ2-1; no reliable D call. V gave up 3 bases and J gave up 8 bases, with 10 bases separating them. Germline CDR1 is KGHDR and CDR2 is SFDVKD. The CDR3 has 13 amino acids. The CDR3 is CATSDPGKHEQFF. In DNA form, the CDR3 reads TGTGCCACCAGTGATCCAGGAAAGCATGAGCAGTTCTTC.

The sample holds one count of this clonotype. One end of the junction fails to match germline, which may point to a read error. CDR3 nucleotide sequence: TGTACCAGCAGTGAGGGTACGACAGGGGACAATCAGCCCCAGCATTTT. Translated: CTSSEGTTGDNQPQHF. The V gene is TRBV2, the J gene TRBJ1-5; 8 bases agree with TRBD1. Germline V gene sequence: CDR1 SNHLY, CDR2 FYNNEI. This CDR3 comprises 16 residues.

The gene calls are TRBV10-3 and TRBJ2-7; TRBD2 matches at 12 bases. The germline V gene encodes CDR1 ENHRY and CDR2 SYGVKD. CDR3 length equals 14 residues. Germline trimming cut 6 bases from V and 4 bases from J; bases unmatched to any gene: 4. In DNA form, the CDR3 reads TGTGCCATCAGCGCGACTAGCGGGGGTTACGAGCAGTACTTC. Encoded protein: CAISATSGGYEQYF.

The CDR3 loop is CASSQIQGKKQFF. The CDR3 coding sequence is TGTGCCAGCAGCCAAATCCAGGGAAAGAAGCAGTTCTTC. This sequence joins TRBV27 and TRBJ2-1, with a possible D match to TRBD1 (5 bases). Germline V gene sequence: CDR1 MNHEY, CDR2 SMNVEV (reference sequence). The CDR3 has 13 residues. With 6 bases removed from V and 11 bases from J, the gap between germline ends came to 17 bases.

V is TRBV25-1 and J is TRBJ2-1, with TRBD2 matching 12 bases. CDR1 and CDR2 (germline): MGHDK, SYGVNS. CDR3 length: 17 residues. With 0 bases clipped from V and 4 bases from J, the junction kept 4 bases outside the gene matches. Written as DNA, the CDR3 is TGTGCCAGCAGTGAATATCACCTAGCGGGAGGGTACAATGAGCAGTTCTTC. Residues: CASSEYHLAGGYNEQFF.

J is TRBJ2-1 and V is TRBV7-9, with D possibly called TRBD1 or TRBD2 (5 bases each). V lost 2 bases and J 12 bases, leaving 17 bases between the germline ends. This CDR3 has 14 residues. Germline loops: CDR1 SEHNR, CDR2 FQNEAQ (reference sequence). CDR3 sequence: CASSLRSRGSLQFF. CDR3 bases: TGTGCCAGCAGCTTACGGTCGAGGGGCTCATTGCAGTTCTTC.

This clonotype was counted ten times or more. The rearrangement uses TRBV5-1 and TRBJ2-3; D ambiguous. The CDR3 consists of 12 residues. Trimming pared 4 bases from V and 6 bases from J, leaving 9 bases between. Germline-derived CDR1 and CDR2 are SGHRS and YFSETQ. CDR3 sequence reads: CASSEIGDTQYF. The DNA of the CDR3 is TGCGCCAGCAGCGAAATCGGGGATACGCAGTATTTT. The full variable domain, completed using reference TRBV5-1 and TRBJ2-3, is KAGVTQTPRYLIKTRGQQVTLSCSPISGHRSVSWYQQTPGQGLQFLFEYFSETQRNKGNFPGRFSGRQFSNSRSEMNVSTLELGDSALYLCASSEIGDTQYFGPGTRLTVL.

This rearrangement joins TRBV2 to TRBJ1-2; D is unresolved. This CDR3 region has 12 residues. V was trimmed by 10 bases and J by 2 bases, leaving 11 bases between them. From germline, CDR1 is SNHLY and CDR2 FYNNEI. The DNA of the CDR3 is TGTGCCATCACCGGGCAAAACTATGGCTACACCTTC. This sequence encodes CAITGQNYGYTF.

This clonotype was seen ten or more times. The genes are TRBV6-1 and TRBJ2-7; TRBD2 might be the D (6 bases). The CDR3 is made up of 13 amino acids. CDR1 and CDR2 (germline): MNHNS, SASEGT. The V and J ends lost 7 bases and 0 bases respectively, with 10 bases between them. The DNA for the CDR3 is TGTGCCAGCAACGGGGGTACCTCCTACGAGCAGTACTTC. Protein product: CASNGGTSYEQYF.

The chain links TRBV7-3 to TRBJ2-3; TRBD2 matches at 8 bases. This CDR3 region has 14 residues. V lost 5 bases to trimming and J lost 6 bases; unmatched junction nucleotides: 7. Looked up from germline, CDR1 is SGHTA and CDR2 is FQGTGA. CDR3 sequence (DNA): TGTGCCAGCAGCCCCACGGGGGGGGGGGATACGCAGTATTTT. This gives the protein CASSPTGGGDTQYF.

The rearrangement joins TRBV20-1 to TRBJ1-6; no clear D gene. The length of the CDR3 is 13 residues. Trimming pared 2 bases from V and 5 bases from J, leaving 7 bases between. The V gene's germline CDR1 is DFQATT and CDR2 SNEGSKA (reference sequence). CDR3 protein: CSARRADNSPLHF. In nucleotides, the CDR3 is TGCAGTGCTAGAAGGGCAGATAATTCACCCCTCCACTTT.

There are many counts of this clonotype. The rearrangement joins TRBV7-9 to TRBJ2-5; perhaps D is TRBD1 or TRBD2 (6 bases each). The CDR3 extends over 15 amino acids. Germline CDR1 SEHNR, CDR2 FQNEAQ (reference sequence). The germline V and J ends were trimmed by 1 base and 1 base, with 10 bases remaining between them. The CDR3 nucleotides are TGTGCCAGCAGCTTAGGCGGGACACTCCAAGAGACCCAGTACTTC. It is translated as CASSLGGTLQETQYF.

This clonotype was detected only a few times. This chain links TRBV5-1 with TRBJ1-1, with D possibly being TRBD1 (6 bases). From germline, CDR1 is SGHRS and CDR2 YFSETQ. The V end was cut by 0 bases, the J end by 10 bases, with 10 bases between. This CDR3 has 12 residues. CDR3 loop: CASSLAEGVAFF. For the CDR3, the DNA is TGCGCCAGCAGCTTGGCCGAGGGGGTAGCTTTCTTT.

The chain uses TRBV2 and TRBJ1-1; D may be TRBD1 (5 bases). This CDR3 is 15 amino acids long. Germline assignment: CDR1 SNHLY and CDR2 FYNNEI. V lost 3 bases and J lost 1, with 12 bases in between. DNA for the CDR3: TGTGCCAGCAGTGAGAAGGGGATGGGGAACACTGAAGCTTTCTTT. This encodes CASSEKGMGNTEAFF.

The CDR3: CSAGTVTSSQYF. As DNA, the CDR3 is TGCAGTGCGGGGACAGTCACCTCTTCGCAGTATTTT. The V call is TRBV20-1, the J call TRBJ2-3, with 7 bases that match TRBD1. The germline gives CDR1 DFQATT, CDR2 SNEGSKA (reference sequence). J lost 10 bases, V lost 6 bases, and 10 bases had no gene match. The CDR3 extends over 12 amino acids.

In its sample, this clonotype was seen many times. The CDR3 loop is CASRESTSTDTQYF. The DNA of the CDR3 is TGCGCCAGCAGGGAATCCACTAGCACAGATACGCAGTATTTT. The V and J genes are TRBV5-1 and TRBJ2-3; D remains ambiguous. Germline V gene lookup returns CDR1 SGHRS and CDR2 YFSETQ. V was pared by 5 bases and J by 0 bases, with 10 bases between. This CDR3 is 14 amino acids long.

The rearrangement joins TRBV29-1 to TRBJ2-1; the D gene is possibly TRBD2 (7 bases). The V gene lost 7 bases and the J gene lost 5 bases, with 30 bases spanning the gap. Germline loops: CDR1 SQVTM, CDR2 ANQGSEA. The CDR3 has 18 amino acids. In DNA, the CDR3 is TGCAGCGCCAGCAGCTTGCTTGGAGGGGGGGGCGGAGACAATGAGCAGTTCTTC. Its protein product is CSASSLLGGGGGDNEQFF.

In its sample, this clonotype was seen many times. The V call is TRBV9, the J call TRBJ2-2, with D perhaps matching TRBD2 (5 bases). CDR3 size: 14 residues. Trimming left V 0 bases short and J 7 bases short, with 10 bases between. Germline V gene lookup returns CDR1 SGDLS and CDR2 YYNGEE. CDR3 in DNA: TGTGCCAGCAGCGTAGGCTCCCGGGGCGGGGAGCTGTTTTTT. It yields the protein CASSVGSRGGELFF.

This clonotype appeared once. The chain employs TRBV7-3 and TRBJ1-3; D possibly corresponds to TRBD1 (5 bases). The V gene's germline CDR1 is SGHTA and CDR2 FQGTGA. CDR3 length: 15 residues. Trimming removed 3 bases at V and 2 bases at J, with 11 bases between. This CDR3 is CASSLGGGPGNTIYF. The CDR3 DNA is TGTGCCAGCAGCTTGGGGGGAGGGCCTGGAAACACCATATATTTT.

The chain recombines TRBV20-1 with TRBJ2-7, with a tentative D call TRBD2 (5 bases). V shed 6 bases and J shed 0 bases, with 12 bases lying between them. Looked up from germline, CDR1 is DFQATT and CDR2 is SNEGSKA (reference sequence). CDR3 length equals 13 residues. CDR3 residues: CSAITGSSYEQYF. For the CDR3, the DNA is TGCAGTGCCATTACGGGATCCTCCTACGAGCAGTACTTC.

The CDR3 DNA reads TGTGCCAGCAGTGAAACTAGCGGGAGGGGTGAGCAGTACTTC. It is translated as CASSETSGRGEQYF. V usage is TRBV2 and J usage is TRBJ2-7; TRBD2 agrees at 13 bases. This CDR3 has 14 amino acids. Germline V gene lookup returns CDR1 SNHLY and CDR2 FYNNEI. With V trimmed by 2 bases and J by 7 bases, 2 bases remained unmatched.

This clonotype was observed a single time. The chain recombines TRBV9 with TRBJ2-7; a weak D match, TRBD2 (5 bases). CDR1 is SGDLS and CDR2 is YYNGEE in the germline V gene. Trimming pared 0 bases from V and 0 bases from J, leaving 10 bases between. The CDR3 spans 15 residues. CDR3 amino acids: CASSVGSDYSYEQYF. The CDR3 DNA follows: TGTGCCAGCAGCGTAGGGAGCGACTACTCCTACGAGCAGTACTTC. The whole variable domain, filled in from reference TRBV9 and TRBJ2-7, reads DSGVTQTPKHLITATGQRVTLRCSPRSGDLSVYWYQQSLDQGLQFLIQYYNGEERAKGNILERFSAQQFPDLHSELNLSSLELGDSALYFCASSVGSDYSYEQYFGPGTRLTVT.